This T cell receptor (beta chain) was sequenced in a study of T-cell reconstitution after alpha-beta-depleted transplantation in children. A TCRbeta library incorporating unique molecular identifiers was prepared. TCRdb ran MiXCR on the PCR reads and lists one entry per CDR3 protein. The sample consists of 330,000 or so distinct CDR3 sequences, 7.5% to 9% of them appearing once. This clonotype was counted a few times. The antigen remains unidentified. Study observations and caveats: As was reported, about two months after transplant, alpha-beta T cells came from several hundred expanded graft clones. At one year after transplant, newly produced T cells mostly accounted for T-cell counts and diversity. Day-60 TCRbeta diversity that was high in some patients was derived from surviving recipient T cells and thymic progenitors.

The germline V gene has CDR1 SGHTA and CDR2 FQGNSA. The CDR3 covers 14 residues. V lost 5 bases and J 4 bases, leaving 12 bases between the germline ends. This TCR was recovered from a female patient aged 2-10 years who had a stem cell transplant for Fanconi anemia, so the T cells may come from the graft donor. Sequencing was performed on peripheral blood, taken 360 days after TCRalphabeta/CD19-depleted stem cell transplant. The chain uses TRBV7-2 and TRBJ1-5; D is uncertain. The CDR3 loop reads CASSPGRSNQPQHF. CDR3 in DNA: TGTGCCAGCAGCCCCGGGAGGAGTAATCAGCCCCAGCATTTT.